This TCR beta chain derives from a study of a mutant IDH1 vaccine in newly diagnosed glioma. Across the whole study: Vaccination began 4-6 weeks post radiotherapy alone, or with temozolomide cycles. The earlier regimen, radiotherapy, temozolomide, or both, was most often both. The study's findings and limits: There were vaccine-induced immune responses in roughly 93% of the patients.

Trimming cost V 1 base and J 4 bases, with 10 bases left between them. CDR1 is PRHDT and CDR2 is FYEKMQ in the germline V gene (reference sequence). The CDR3 totals 14 residues. Documented time point: week 5, during vaccination. Every vaccine dose comprised 300 ug of mutant IDH1 20-mer peptide plus topical imiquimod. Newly diagnosed WHO grade 3 or 4 IDH1-mutant, ATRX-lost astrocytomas were identified in the donors. The protocol was immunoSEQ multiplex PCR, while the TCRdb copy is restricted to in-frame clones and leaves out a portion. Among 56,000 or so clones listed, over 75% were seen once. About this clone itself: What it binds is not known.

The TCR comes from a middle-aged woman with glioma. The chain couples TRBV13 to TRBJ1-2; possibly TRBD1 for D (5 bases). Sequencing was performed on PBMCs, taken from a glioma patient whose treatment included an IDH1 peptide vaccine. The CDR3 bases are TGTGCCAGCAGCTTAGCGGGGGTGGGCTATGGCTACACCTTC. It specifies CASSLAGVGYGYTF.